A single sample gave rise to the 31 T cell receptor beta chains below, sequenced in a study of identical twins. From the 5' RACE reads, TCRdb called clonotypes with MiXCR, one entry per CDR3 protein. Of more than 1.5 million distinct CDR3 sequences in the sample, around 33% were seen once. Sequencing was done on a sample of cord blood. The receptors were gathered from a newborn girl in good health.

The chain uses TRBV7-2 and TRBJ2-7, with TRBD1 matching 8 bases. The J call is uncertain, as TRBJ2-5 better fits the DNA end. The CDR3 has 16 residues. Germline V gene lookup returns CDR1 SGHTA and CDR2 FQGNSA. The CDR3 is CASSLVTPTGEETQYF. The CDR3 region has the DNA TGTGCCAGCAGCTTAGTTACTCCGACAGGGGAAGAGACCCAGTACTTC.

The V and J genes are TRBV10-3 and TRBJ1-1; 10 nucleotides match TRBD1. V trimming: 6 bases; J trimming: 5 bases; junction bases outside the gene matches: 0. Germline CDR1 and CDR2: ENHRY and SYGVKD. This CDR3 region has 12 residues. In DNA form, the CDR3 reads TGTGCCATCAGGGACAGGGGGACTGAAGCTTTCTTT. Translation: CAIRDRGTEAFF.

The chain employs TRBV24-1 and TRBJ2-1; 10 nucleotides match TRBD2. The junction had 6 bases not matched to a gene; V was cut back by 3 bases and J by 14 bases. Looked up from germline, CDR1 is KGHDR and CDR2 is SFDVKD. The CDR3 spans 13 residues. The chain's CDR3 is CATSDLQTSGKFF. The CDR3 region has the DNA TGTGCCACCAGTGATCTTCAAACTAGCGGGAAGTTCTTC.

The sample holds many counts of this clonotype. V and J are TRBV10-3 and TRBJ2-7, with D perhaps TRBD1 (6 bases). V was cut by 4 bases and J by 3 bases, with 13 bases left in between. Germline V gene sequence: CDR1 ENHRY, CDR2 SYGVKD. The CDR3 contains 14 residues. For the CDR3, the DNA is TGTGCCATCAGTGTGACTGGACAGCTCTACGAGCAGTACTTC. This sequence encodes CAISVTGQLYEQYF.

This clonotype was seen a few times. The genes are TRBV20-1 and TRBJ2-4; D uncertain. V lost 1 base and J 13 bases, leaving 8 bases between the germline ends. Germline CDR1 is DFQATT and CDR2 is SNEGSKA (reference sequence). The CDR3 has 10 amino acids. The CDR3 DNA reads TGCAGTGCTAGAGGGGTAAAGCAGTACTTC. Translated, it gives CSARGVKQYF.

The chain links TRBV29-1 to TRBJ2-3, with a weak D call TRBD2 (6 bases). Germline CDR1 SQVTM, CDR2 ANQGSEA. The CDR3 contains 14 residues. The V gene lost 4 bases and the J gene lost 6 bases, with 17 bases spanning the gap. The CDR3 is CSVGSRLVRDTQYF. In nucleotides, the CDR3 is TGCAGCGTTGGGTCCCGACTAGTTAGGGATACGCAGTATTTT.

This chain connects TRBV20-1 to TRBJ2-1, with D maybe TRBD2 (5 bases). Germline CDR1 DFQATT, CDR2 SNEGSKA (reference sequence). Trimming removed 5 bases from V and 4 bases from J, with 18 bases in between. The CDR3 length is 15 residues. The CDR3 loop reads CSAPKIPSRYNEQFF. The DNA for the CDR3 is TGCAGTGCTCCAAAAATCCCTAGCAGATACAATGAGCAGTTCTTC.

The rearrangement links TRBV3-1 to TRBJ1-2; possible D gene TRBD1, 5 bases. CDR3 length: 12 amino acids. Germline V gene data show CDR1 as LGHDT and CDR2 as YNNKEL (reference sequence). With 3 bases removed from V and 8 bases from J, the gap between germline ends came to 10 bases. The chain's CDR3 is CASSQGPSGYTF. CDR3 sequence (DNA): TGTGCCAGCAGCCAGGGGCCTTCGGGCTACACCTTC.

This rearrangement joins TRBV5-1 to TRBJ2-1; D may correspond to TRBD1 or TRBD2 (8 bases each). V gave up 4 bases and J gave up 4 bases, with 18 bases separating them. The CDR3 has 16 amino acids. Germline V CDR1 and CDR2: SGHRS, YFSETQ. DNA for the CDR3: TGCGCCAGCAGCGCCAGGGGGCCTAGCGGGTACAATGAGCAGTTCTTC. Protein product: CASSARGPSGYNEQFF.

CDR3 region: CAIGFELTYNEQFF. The CDR3 nucleotides are TGTGCCATCGGATTCGAGCTAACCTACAATGAGCAGTTCTTC. The V call is TRBV10-3, the J call TRBJ2-1; D gene uncertain. V lost 8 bases and J lost 2, with 13 bases in between. Per germline, CDR1 ENHRY and CDR2 SYGVKD. The CDR3 consists of 14 residues.

The chain combines TRBV7-2 with TRBJ1-5, with 10 bases that match TRBD1. After removal of 1 base from V and 7 bases from J, the junction contained 16 bases not matched to a gene. Germline V gene data show CDR1 as SGHTA and CDR2 as FQGNSA. CDR3 length: 19 amino acids. DNA of the CDR3: TGTGCCAGCAGCTTAGTAGGGACAGGGGTACCAATCAGGTCCCAGCCCCAGCATTTT. It specifies CASSLVGTGVPIRSQPQHF.

This clonotype was seen only a few times. This sequence joins TRBV7-2 and TRBJ2-1, with D perhaps matching TRBD1 or TRBD2 (6 bases each). Per germline, CDR1 SGHTA and CDR2 FQGNSA. The V gene lost 1 base and the J gene lost 4 bases, with 23 bases spanning the gap. The CDR3 totals 19 residues. In DNA, the CDR3 is TGTGCCAGCAGCTTAGTCCTTCGGGGGCCTCTCGATTTATACAATGAGCAGTTCTTC. Translation: CASSLVLRGPLDLYNEQFF.

This rearrangement joins TRBV6-2 or TRBV6-3 to TRBJ1-1, with D possibly being TRBD1 (5 bases). The V end lost 5 bases, the J end lost 1 base, and 14 bases lay between the germline ends. The CDR3 covers 15 residues. In germline, CDR1 is MNHEY, CDR2 SVGEGT. The DNA for the CDR3 is TGTGCCAGCAGTCGAGCGGACACGAGGAACACTGAAGCTTTCTTT. It yields the protein CASSRADTRNTEAFF.

This clonotype appeared a few times. V gene TRBV5-1 combines with J gene TRBJ1-4; the D gene is possibly TRBD1 (6 bases). Looked up from germline, CDR1 is SGHRS and CDR2 is YFSETQ. This CDR3 spans 15 amino acids. V dropped 4 bases and J dropped 6 bases, with 16 bases sitting between them. CDR3 sequence reads: CASSTRTAWDEKLFF. CDR3 DNA: TGCGCCAGCAGCACCCGGACAGCTTGGGATGAAAAACTGTTTTTT.

This clonotype was detected a few times. The rearrangement uses TRBV27 and TRBJ2-7; D is unresolved. Germline CDR1 reads MNHEY; CDR2 reads SMNVEV (reference sequence). CDR3 size: 15 residues. Trimming stripped 3 bases from V and 5 bases from J, with 17 bases between. In DNA, the CDR3 is TGTGCCAGCAGTTTGGGGTCCCCTACCCCGAACGAGCAGTACTTC. This codes for CASSLGSPTPNEQYF.

The rearrangement links TRBV20-1 to TRBJ2-7, with D possibly being TRBD2 (7 bases). CDR1 and CDR2 (germline): DFQATT, SNEGSKA (reference sequence). This CDR3 comprises 13 residues. With 2 bases removed from V and 6 bases from J, the gap between germline ends came to 14 bases. CDR3 protein: CSARRGGSAEQYF. The CDR3 region has the DNA TGCAGTGCTAGAAGGGGGGGCAGCGCCGAGCAGTACTTC.

This sequence joins TRBV6-4 and TRBJ1-5; D is undetermined. Germline V CDR1 and CDR2: MRHNA, SNTAGT. Trimming stripped 0 bases from V and 0 bases from J, with 9 bases between. CDR3 length equals 16 residues. The CDR3 DNA follows: TGTGCCAGCAGTGACTCAGGGAGGGATAGCAATCAGCCCCAGCATTTT. It encodes CASSDSGRDSNQPQHF.

This clonotype was recorded a few times. V usage is TRBV20-1 and J usage is TRBJ2-7; 7 bases map to TRBD2. The CDR3 is 17 residues long. Losses at the gene ends were 0 bases for V and 0 bases for J; bases not matched to a gene: 11. Germline V gene data show CDR1 as DFQATT and CDR2 as SNEGSKA (reference sequence). The CDR3 nucleotides read TGCAGTGCTAGAGACTTGGCGGGGGTTAAGAGCTCCTACGAGCAGTACTTC. This codes for CSARDLAGVKSSYEQYF.

In its sample, this clonotype was seen many times. This sequence joins TRBV12-3 or TRBV12-4 and TRBJ1-2, with 8 positions matching TRBD1. Unmatched junction bases numbered 6, after V lost 1 base and J lost 5 bases. There are 15 residues in the CDR3. CDR3 amino acids: CASSLGSTGAYGYTF. The DNA for the CDR3 is TGTGCCAGCAGTTTAGGGTCGACAGGGGCTTATGGCTACACCTTC.

This chain connects TRBV7-9 to TRBJ2-5; 12 bases are shared with TRBD2. CDR3 length equals 16 residues. CDR1 SEHNR and CDR2 FQNEAQ come from the germline V gene (reference sequence). V shed 5 bases, J shed 1 base, and the junction held 5 bases outside the gene matches. The CDR3 spells CASSLLAGGSQETQYF. CDR3 nucleotides: TGTGCCAGCAGCCTTCTAGCGGGAGGGTCCCAAGAGACCCAGTACTTC.

This clonotype has only a few counts. The chain carries TRBV15 and TRBJ2-1, with TRBD1 matching over 7 bases. The V gene's germline CDR1 is LNHNV and CDR2 YYDKDF (reference sequence). The CDR3 covers 15 residues. V trimming: 0 bases; J trimming: 5 bases; junction bases outside the gene matches: 4. DNA for the CDR3: TGTGCCACCAGCAGAGACCCCGGGACAGACAATGAGCAGTTCTTC. Its translation is CATSRDPGTDNEQFF. The complete variable domain, with remaining parts taken from reference TRBV15 and TRBJ2-1, reads DAMVIQNPRYQVTQFGKPVTLSCSQTLNHNVMYWYQQKSSQAPKLLFHYYDKDFNNEADTPDNFQSRRPNTSFCFLDIRSPGLGDTAMYLCATSRDPGTDNEQFFGPGTRLTVL.

This rearrangement joins TRBV27 to TRBJ1-5, with a tentative D call TRBD1 (6 bases). This CDR3 is built from 15 residues. Germline V lookup: CDR1 MNHEY, CDR2 SMNVEV (reference sequence). The germline V and J ends were trimmed by 5 bases and 1 base, with 12 bases remaining between them. CDR3 loop: CASSLTGRSNQPQHF. The CDR3 DNA sequence: TGTGCCAGCAGTCTAACAGGGCGCAGCAATCAGCCCCAGCATTTT.

The rearrangement links TRBV4-1 to TRBJ2-7; TRBD1 aligns across 10 bases. The CDR3 is made up of 15 amino acids. Trimming cost V 2 bases and J 5 bases; bases outside gene matches: 6. The germline CDR1 and CDR2 sequences are MGHRA and YSYEKL. The CDR3 DNA reads TGCGCCAGCAGCCAAAAGGGACAGGGGAGTAACGAGCAGTACTTC. Residues: CASSQKGQGSNEQYF.

This clonotype was recorded a few times. The V and J genes are TRBV18 and TRBJ2-2; tentatively, D is TRBD2 (6 bases). The V gene lost 6 bases and the J gene lost 0 bases, with 14 bases spanning the gap. The germline V gene has CDR1 KGHSH and CDR2 LQKENI. The CDR3 is 16 amino acids. The CDR3 here is CASSIRLGANTGELFF. CDR3 DNA: TGTGCCAGCTCCATTCGACTAGGCGCGAACACCGGGGAGCTGTTTTTT.

The chain combines TRBV10-3 with TRBJ2-3; 8 bases are a match to TRBD2. In germline, CDR1 is ENHRY, CDR2 SYGVKD. The V gene end was trimmed by 5 bases and the J gene end by 1 base; junction bases not matched to a gene: 5. This CDR3 comprises 15 residues. This chain's CDR3 is CAISTPRGGTDTQYF. CDR3 DNA sequence: TGTGCCATCAGTACCCCGCGGGGGGGCACAGATACGCAGTATTTT.

This clonotype was found a few times. The chain joins TRBV29-1 to TRBJ2-1; 13 bases are shared with TRBD2. This CDR3 has 15 residues. Germline CDR1 reads SQVTM; CDR2 reads ANQGSEA. J gave up 4 bases and V 5 bases, and 5 bases lay outside the gene matches. The CDR3 spells CSVRPGLAGYNEQFF. As DNA, the CDR3 is TGCAGCGTTCGCCCGGGACTAGCGGGATACAATGAGCAGTTCTTC.

This rearrangement joins TRBV29-1 to TRBJ1-5, with TRBD1 as a possible D gene (5 bases). The germline V and J ends were trimmed by 5 bases and 4 bases, with 18 bases remaining between them. Germline V lookup: CDR1 SQVTM, CDR2 ANQGSEA. This CDR3 is built from 15 residues. CDR3 amino acids: CSVCTGTALNQPQHF. The CDR3 DNA reads as TGCAGCGTTTGCACTGGGACGGCCTTAAATCAGCCCCAGCATTTT.

V and J are TRBV6-1 and TRBJ1-2; D is unclear. The CDR3 extends over 12 amino acids. From germline, CDR1 is MNHNS and CDR2 SASEGT. The V end lost 6 bases, the J end lost 8 bases, and 13 bases lay between the germline ends. The CDR3 here is CASSYRTGGYTF. The CDR3 DNA sequence: TGTGCCAGCAGCTATAGGACTGGAGGCTACACCTTC.

This rearrangement joins TRBV2 to TRBJ2-7; D remains unclear. CDR1 is SNHLY and CDR2 is FYNNEI in the germline V gene. The CDR3 runs 12 residues. The V and J ends lost 7 bases and 7 bases respectively, with 14 bases between them. CDR3 in DNA: TGTGCCAGCAAGCCGGGCTTCAATGAGCAGTACTTC. This codes for CASKPGFNEQYF. Using reference TRBV2 and TRBJ2-7 for the parts outside the CDR3, the full variable domain is EPEVTQTPSHQVTQMGQEVILRCVPISNHLYFYWYRQILGQKVEFLVSFYNNEISEKSEIFDDQFSVERPDGSNFTLKIRSTKLEDSAMYFCASKPGFNEQYFGPGTRLTVT.

The rearrangement joins TRBV29-1 to TRBJ2-5; 8 bases map to TRBD1. Germline trimming cut 5 bases from V and 4 bases from J; bases unmatched to any gene: 6. CDR1 is SQVTM and CDR2 is ANQGSEA in the germline V gene. The CDR3 loop spans 13 amino acids. The CDR3 spells CSVPRGRRETQYF. DNA for the CDR3: TGCAGCGTTCCCAGGGGGCGCAGAGAGACCCAGTACTTC.

This clonotype was observed a few times. This chain connects TRBV2 to TRBJ2-3; no reliable D call. The CDR3 has 12 residues. V lost 11 bases and J lost 1, with 10 bases in between. Germline assignment: CDR1 SNHLY and CDR2 FYNNEI. CDR3 sequence: CALRVGTDTQYF. CDR3 DNA: TGTGCCCTACGGGTGGGCACAGATACGCAGTATTTT.